Presented here are 6 T cell receptor beta chains from one specimen sequenced in a study of blood T cell repertoires in COVID-19. Generated by immunoSEQ multiplex PCR, the TCRdb table keeps only in-frame clones and is missing some. The sample records approximately 150,000 clones, roughly nine tenths being singletons. Material for sequencing was peripheral blood. The source of these receptors is a human donor in a cohort sampled during active COVID-19.

V gene TRBV5-1 combines with J gene TRBJ2-7; TRBD1 matches 9 bases. The V gene's germline CDR1 is SGHRS and CDR2 YFSETQ. CDR3 length equals 15 residues. The V segment lost 4 bases and the J segment 7 bases; nucleotides outside the gene matches: 12. The CDR3 protein is CASSNSGTGLTEQYF. In DNA, the CDR3 is TGCGCCAGCAGCAATTCCGGGACAGGGCTTACAGAGCAGTACTTC.

The V call is TRBV5-5, the J call TRBJ2-7; TRBD2 is a possible D gene (6 bases). The germline gives CDR1 SGHKS, CDR2 YYEKEE (reference sequence). The V and J ends lost 1 base and 6 bases respectively, with 14 bases between them. The CDR3 spans 14 residues. CDR3 in amino acids: CASSLSGSGREQYF. DNA of the CDR3: TGTGCCAGCAGCTTGTCCGGGAGCGGGCGCGAGCAGTACTTC.

V is TRBV7-3 and J is TRBJ2-3; 8 bases are shared with TRBD2. Germline CDR1 is SGHTA and CDR2 is FQGTGA. V lost 5 bases to trimming and J lost 4 bases; unmatched junction nucleotides: 5. The CDR3 covers 14 residues. The CDR3 DNA follows: TGTGCCAGCAGCCCCGGGACTAGTGCAGATACGCAGTATTTT. Its translation is CASSPGTSADTQYF.

The chain employs TRBV6-5 and TRBJ1-4, with 9 bases identical to TRBD1. V lost 7 bases, J lost 8 bases, and 5 bases stayed unmatched. The CDR3 consists of 13 residues. The germline CDR1 and CDR2 sequences are MNHEY and SVGAGI. CDR3 DNA: TGTGCCAGCAATGCCGGGACAGGGGAAAAACTGTTTTTT. This gives the protein CASNAGTGEKLFF.

The rearrangement links TRBV19 to TRBJ2-5; D remains ambiguous. Trimming shortened V by 3 bases and J by 3 bases, and 5 bases separated the two germline ends. CDR1 is LNHDA, CDR2 SQIVND, per germline (reference sequence). The CDR3 totals 12 residues. CDR3: CASSMAEETQYF. CDR3 sequence (DNA): TGTGCCAGTAGTATGGCCGAAGAGACCCAGTACTTC.

This chain uses TRBV7-8 with TRBJ2-7; 9 bases line up with TRBD1. The V segment lost 4 bases and the J segment 6 bases; nucleotides outside the gene matches: 7. The CDR3 has 14 residues. Germline V gene lookup returns CDR1 SGHVS and CDR2 FQNEAQ. The CDR3 DNA reads as TGTGCCAGCAGCTGGGCCGGGACAGGGAGCGAGCAGTACTTC. Amino acid sequence: CASSWAGTGSEQYF.